The 29 T cell receptor beta chains given below trace back to one sample, sequenced in a study of blood T cell repertoires in COVID-19 (dated by TCRdb to 2018 to 2020). Library creation used the immunoSEQ multiplex PCR assay. Entries here come from immuneACCESS through TCRdb and include only in-frame sequences with V and J called. Some clones fail to appear in such tables; in the studies checked, an unresolved V gene covers under half of the shortfall, and the cause of the remainder is unknown. Counted in this sample were under 150,000 clones; 80% to 90% of them appeared once. In total, the top ten clones hold around 8% of the sample. Sequencing used peripheral blood. The source of these receptors is a woman in her fifties or sixties with COVID-19, enrolled during active disease.

The chain carries TRBV27 and TRBJ2-7, with 8 bases identical to TRBD1. V was clipped by 5 bases and J by 5 bases; unmatched bases: 14. The V gene's germline CDR1 is MNHEY and CDR2 SMNVEV (reference sequence). The CDR3 is 16 residues long. CDR3 sequence (DNA): TGTGCCAGCAGTCACTTCAATCTGGGGACAGGCGACGAGCAGTACTTC. Translated, it gives CASSHFNLGTGDEQYF.

J is TRBJ2-3 and V is TRBV15; the match to TRBD2 covers 8 bases. J lost 5 bases, V lost 6 bases, and 4 bases had no gene match. Germline V CDR1 and CDR2: LNHNV, YYDKDF (reference sequence). CDR3 length: 13 residues. The CDR3 coding sequence is TGTGCCACCAGGGGCGGGGGGAGAGATACGCAGTATTTT. It translates to CATRGGGRDTQYF.

The V gene is TRBV5-4, the J gene TRBJ2-1; 7 positions match TRBD1. The trim removed 4 bases at V and 8 bases at J, leaving 9 bases unmatched. The CDR3 spans 14 residues. Germline CDR1 SGHNT, CDR2 YYREEE (reference sequence). This chain's CDR3 is CASSGDRDGDEQFF. The CDR3 nucleotides are TGTGCCAGCAGCGGAGACAGGGACGGCGATGAGCAGTTCTTC.

This clone occurred a few times. This chain joins TRBV9 and TRBJ2-2; 8 bases map to TRBD1. Losses at the gene ends were 0 bases for V and 6 bases for J; bases not matched to a gene: 4. CDR3 length equals 15 residues. Germline CDR1 SGDLS, CDR2 YYNGEE. CDR3 sequence (DNA): TGTGCCAGCAGCGTAGGACAGGGGATCCCCGGGGAGCTGTTTTTT. Translating it yields CASSVGQGIPGELFF.

The chain couples TRBV16 to TRBJ2-3; D remains unclear. Trimming stripped 1 base from V and 1 base from J, with 6 bases between. The germline V gene has CDR1 KGHSY and CDR2 FQNENV. The CDR3 consists of 14 residues. The CDR3 coding sequence is TGTGCCAGCAGCCAATACACAGGCACAGATACGCAGTATTTT. Protein sequence: CASSQYTGTDTQYF.

The chain has TRBV6-5 and TRBJ1-5; a possible D gene is TRBD1 (6 bases). This CDR3 is 13 amino acids long. Trimming shortened V by 8 bases and J by 4 bases, and 12 bases separated the two germline ends. Germline assignment: CDR1 MNHEY and CDR2 SVGAGI. The CDR3 spells CASGRGFNQPQHF. The CDR3 DNA reads as TGTGCCAGCGGAAGGGGGTTTAATCAGCCCCAGCATTTT.

This chain links TRBV5-6 with TRBJ1-1, with TRBD1 matching 9 bases. V lost 4 bases and J lost 8; bases outside the gene matches: 12. Germline-derived CDR1 and CDR2 are SGHDT and YYEEEE. This CDR3 comprises 15 residues. For the CDR3, the DNA is TGTGCCAGCAGCCTCCGGGACAGGGCCTCCGTGGAAGCTTTCTTT. It translates to CASSLRDRASVEAFF.

V usage is TRBV18 and J usage is TRBJ1-2; 7 bases are a match to TRBD1. The CDR3 is made up of 17 amino acids. Germline assignment: CDR1 KGHSH and CDR2 LQKENI. V gave up 3 bases and J gave up 6 bases; unmatched junction bases: 16. The chain's CDR3 is CASSPTTKDRLGDGYTF. For the CDR3, the DNA is TGTGCCAGCTCACCGACGACCAAGGACAGGTTGGGGGATGGCTACACCTTC.

The chain carries TRBV27 and TRBJ2-1; weak D call: TRBD2 (7 bases). This CDR3 is built from 17 residues. Germline loops: CDR1 MNHEY, CDR2 SMNVEV (reference sequence). V was cut by 6 bases and J by 1 base, with 19 bases left in between. CDR3 sequence reads: CASSRGAGRGSYNEQFF. DNA of the CDR3: TGTGCCAGCAGCCGAGGTGCAGGGAGGGGGTCCTACAATGAGCAGTTCTTC.

The V gene is TRBV7-6, the J gene TRBJ2-3; 12 positions match TRBD2. There are 18 residues in the CDR3. Germline V lookup: CDR1 SGHVS, CDR2 FNYEAQ. V lost 7 bases to trimming and J lost 3 bases; unmatched junction nucleotides: 14. The CDR3 sequence is CASTPTLSSGGGTDTQYF. For the CDR3, the DNA is TGTGCCAGCACCCCTACCCTTTCTAGCGGGGGGGGGACAGATACGCAGTATTTT. Full variable domain (remainder filled in from reference TRBV7-6 and TRBJ2-3): GAGVSQSPRYKVTKRGQDVALRCDPISGHVSLYWYRQALGQGPEFLTYFNYEAQQDKSGLPNDRFSAERPEGSISTLTIQRTEQRDSAMYRCASTPTLSSGGGTDTQYFGPGTRLTVL.

CDR3 DNA: TGTGCCAGCAGTTTTTCGGGACAGGGGGCGGGTGAAAAACTGTTTTTT. Encoded protein: CASSFSGQGAGEKLFF. The V gene is TRBV28, the J gene TRBJ1-4, with 12 bases lining up with TRBD1. The CDR3 has 16 amino acids. V lost 3 bases to trimming and J lost 7 bases; unmatched junction nucleotides: 6. From germline, CDR1 is MDHEN and CDR2 SYDVKM.

The V and J genes are TRBV27 and TRBJ1-1, with TRBD1 identical over 9 bases. CDR1 is MNHEY and CDR2 is SMNVEV in the germline V gene (reference sequence). Trimming cost V 5 bases and J 2 bases; bases outside gene matches: 6. This CDR3 is built from 15 residues. The CDR3 coding sequence is TGTGCCAGCAGTCCCGGGACAGGGTTTAACACTGAAGCTTTCTTT. This encodes CASSPGTGFNTEAFF.

The V and J genes are TRBV7-9 and TRBJ1-6; D unclear. The CDR3 totals 12 residues. Trimming stripped 8 bases from V and 8 bases from J, with 10 bases between. CDR1 and CDR2 from the germline V gene are SEHNR and FQNEAQ (reference sequence). In nucleotides, the CDR3 is TGTGCCAGCCACGGCGGGGATTCACCCCTCCACTTT. It specifies CASHGGDSPLHF.

The chain carries TRBV5-1 and TRBJ1-3; 7 bases match TRBD1. Germline V gene lookup returns CDR1 SGHRS and CDR2 YFSETQ. The CDR3 has 16 residues. V shed 3 bases, J shed 0 bases, and the junction held 6 bases outside the gene matches. CDR3 nucleotide sequence: TGCGCCAGCAGCTGGGGACAGTTCAGCTCTGGAAACACCATATATTTT. This encodes CASSWGQFSSGNTIYF. Complete variable domain (other parts from reference TRBV5-1 and TRBJ1-3): KAGVTQTPRYLIKTRGQQVTLSCSPISGHRSVSWYQQTPGQGLQFLFEYFSETQRNKGNFPGRFSGRQFSNSRSEMNVSTLELGDSALYLCASSWGQFSSGNTIYFGEGSWLTVV.

The chain links TRBV9 to TRBJ2-1; 10 positions match TRBD2. The J segment lost 9 bases and the V segment lost 4 bases, leaving 13 bases of the junction unmatched. CDR3 size: 16 residues. Germline V gives CDR1 SGDLS, CDR2 YYNGEE. CDR3 region: CASSPGGASGGGEQFF. DNA for the CDR3: TGTGCCAGCAGCCCAGGAGGAGCTAGCGGGGGAGGTGAGCAGTTCTTC.

The J gene is TRBJ2-7, the V gene TRBV27, with TRBD1 as a possible D gene (6 bases). V lost 5 bases and J lost 1, with 12 bases in between. The CDR3 has 14 amino acids. The germline V gene encodes CDR1 MNHEY and CDR2 SMNVEV (reference sequence). The CDR3 reads CASSPTGLSYEQYF. CDR3 DNA: TGTGCCAGCAGTCCAACAGGGCTATCCTACGAGCAGTACTTC.

The genes are TRBV2 and TRBJ2-5, with D maybe TRBD2 (5 bases). Germline assignment: CDR1 SNHLY and CDR2 FYNNEI. V was trimmed by 4 bases and J by 2 bases, leaving 11 bases between them. CDR3 size: 14 residues. CDR3 region: CASSGNRLQETQYF. The CDR3 DNA reads as TGTGCCAGCAGTGGCAACAGACTACAAGAGACCCAGTACTTC.

This CDR3 reads CASSFEGDTQYF. DNA of the CDR3: TGTGCCAGCAGTTTCGAGGGAGATACGCAGTATTTT. The rearrangement joins TRBV12-3 or TRBV12-4 to TRBJ2-3; D is perhaps TRBD2 (5 bases). V was clipped by 3 bases and J by 5 bases, with 6 bases between them. The CDR3 is made up of 12 amino acids.

This clone turned up a few times. J is TRBJ2-7 and V is TRBV5-5, with a possible D match to TRBD2 (6 bases). Germline CDR1 reads SGHKS; CDR2 reads YYEKEE (reference sequence). The V gene lost 1 base and the J gene lost 5 bases, with 16 bases spanning the gap. The CDR3 has 15 residues. CDR3 protein: CASSLLPGVRDEQYF. CDR3 DNA sequence: TGTGCCAGCAGCTTGCTTCCGGGGGTTCGCGACGAGCAGTACTTC. Looking up the rest from reference TRBV5-5 and TRBJ2-7 gives the full variable domain: DAGVTQSPTHLIKTRGQQVTLRCSPISGHKSVSWYQQVLGQGPQFIFQYYEKEERGRGNFPDRFSARQFPNYSSELNVNALLLGDSALYLCASSLLPGVRDEQYFGPGTRLTVT.

A note on this clone: Germline and junction disagree at one end, which may indicate a read error. The chain is built from TRBV7-7 and TRBJ1-4; no firm D call. Germline V gene sequence: CDR1 SSHAT, CDR2 FNYEAQ (reference sequence). This CDR3 is 15 amino acids long. The CDR3 loop reads CASSLKHSASEKLFF. CDR3 nucleotides: TGTGCTAGCAGCTTAAAACACTCTGCTAGTGAAAAACTGTTTTTT.

This rearrangement joins TRBV3-1 (or the pseudogene TRBV3-2) to TRBJ1-1; weak D call: TRBD1 (5 bases). The CDR3 totals 12 residues. V lost 3 bases to trimming and J lost 5 bases, with 7 bases between them. Germline CDR1 is LGHDT and CDR2 is YNNKEL (reference sequence). CDR3 loop: CASSQQGTEAFF. The CDR3 bases are TGTGCCAGCAGCCAGCAGGGAACTGAAGCTTTCTTT.

The table lists this clone with a count of one. This sequence joins TRBV29-1 and TRBJ1-4, with D unresolved. Germline V gene data show CDR1 as SQVTM and CDR2 as ANQGSEA. V was shortened by 7 bases and J by 5 bases, with 20 bases between the two germline ends. The CDR3 consists of 15 residues. The CDR3 region has the DNA TGCAGCGCCATGATCTTGGCAGAAAGAAATGAAAAACTGTTTTTT. It is translated as CSAMILAERNEKLFF.

V usage is TRBV5-1 and J usage is TRBJ2-3, with 7 bases lining up with TRBD2. The trim removed 0 bases at V and 0 bases at J, leaving 4 bases unmatched. CDR3 size: 16 residues. Per germline, CDR1 SGHRS and CDR2 YFSETQ. Written as DNA, the CDR3 is TGCGCCAGCAGCTTGGTCGAGCGGGAAAGCACAGATACGCAGTATTTT. Its translation is CASSLVERESTDTQYF.

This chain joins TRBV7-6 and TRBJ1-3, with D tentatively TRBD1 (5 bases). The CDR3 spans 16 residues. V lost 0 bases and J lost 4, with 13 bases in between. CDR1 and CDR2 from the germline V gene are SGHVS and FNYEAQ. In DNA, the CDR3 is TGTGCCAGCAGCTTAGCTATCGGACAATCCGGAAACACCATATATTTT. Amino acids: CASSLAIGQSGNTIYF.

This chain connects TRBV3-1 (or the pseudogene TRBV3-2) to TRBJ1-1; TRBD1 agrees at 11 bases. Germline loops: CDR1 LGHDT, CDR2 YNNKEL (reference sequence). The V and J ends lost 7 bases and 3 bases, in that order; junction bases with no gene match: 19. This CDR3 contains 19 residues. CDR3 region: CASTSLAWGQGDGDTEAFF. CDR3 DNA: TGTGCCAGCACGTCCCTTGCATGGGGACAGGGGGATGGGGACACTGAAGCTTTCTTT.

This chain connects TRBV19 to TRBJ1-5; 10 bases align to TRBD1. V lost 7 bases and J lost 9; bases outside the gene matches: 9. Per the germline V gene, CDR1 is LNHDA and CDR2 is SQIVND (reference sequence). The CDR3 runs to 14 residues. The CDR3 DNA reads TGTGCCAGTACCCCGGGACAGGGGATGGTGCCCCAGCATTTT. Translation: CASTPGQGMVPQHF.

V gene TRBV19 combines with J gene TRBJ2-7, with 8 bases identical to TRBD2. V was pared by 6 bases and J by 4 bases, with 11 bases of the junction left unmatched. There are 15 residues in the CDR3. The germline V gene encodes CDR1 LNHDA and CDR2 SQIVND (reference sequence). In DNA, the CDR3 is TGTGCCAGTAGCCTCCCGGGACTAGACCGATACGAGCAGTACTTC. It codes for CASSLPGLDRYEQYF.

The chain has TRBV19 and TRBJ1-2; 11 bases match TRBD1. Trimming cost V 5 bases and J 6 bases; bases outside gene matches: 8. Germline V gene sequence: CDR1 LNHDA, CDR2 SQIVND (reference sequence). The CDR3 has 15 residues. CDR3 in amino acids: CASSAPGTGGHGYTF. In DNA, the CDR3 is TGTGCCAGTAGTGCCCCCGGGACAGGGGGGCATGGCTACACCTTC.

The genes are TRBV18 and TRBJ1-4; D unclear. Per the germline V gene, CDR1 is KGHSH and CDR2 is LQKENI. The ends were cut back, 2 bases at V and 0 bases at J, with 7 bases in the middle. The CDR3 covers 15 residues. CDR3 bases: TGTGCCAGCTCACCAGTAGTGGCAACTAATGAAAAACTGTTTTTT. Its protein is CASSPVVATNEKLFF.